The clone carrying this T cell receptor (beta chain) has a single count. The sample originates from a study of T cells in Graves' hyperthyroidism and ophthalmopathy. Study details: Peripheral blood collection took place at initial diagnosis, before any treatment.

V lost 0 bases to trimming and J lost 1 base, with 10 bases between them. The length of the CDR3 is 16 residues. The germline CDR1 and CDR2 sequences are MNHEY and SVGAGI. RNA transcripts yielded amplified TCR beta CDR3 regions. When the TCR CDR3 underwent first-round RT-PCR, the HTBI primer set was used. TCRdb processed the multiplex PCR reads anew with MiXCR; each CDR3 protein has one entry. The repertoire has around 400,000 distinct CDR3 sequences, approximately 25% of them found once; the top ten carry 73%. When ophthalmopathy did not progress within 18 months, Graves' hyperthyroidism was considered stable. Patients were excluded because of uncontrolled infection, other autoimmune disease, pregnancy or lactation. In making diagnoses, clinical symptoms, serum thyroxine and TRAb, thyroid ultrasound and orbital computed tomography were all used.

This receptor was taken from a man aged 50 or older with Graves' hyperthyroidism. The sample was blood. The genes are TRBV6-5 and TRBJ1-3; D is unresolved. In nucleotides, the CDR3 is TGTGCCAGCAGTTACTCGAATACGGGGTCTGGAAACACCATATATTTT. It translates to CASSYSNTGSGNTIYF.